A selection of T cell receptor beta chains follows, all from one sample in a study of shared clonotypes between healthy human individuals. Clones were sequenced by immunoSEQ multiplex PCR, and TCRdb holds only the in-frame ones, with some missing. The repertoire holds millions of clones, with more than 80% as singletons. What was sequenced was naive CD4+ T cells from PBMCs. The receptor source for this set is a man younger than 30 in good health. Some clones in this sample may be carry-over from other donors' samples. Both conserved end residues are part of each CDR3. D genes are given only for firm matches. Not all rows give a size; the values are once, few, many and, for expanded clones, a class.

>TRBV5-1|TRBJ2-3|-|-
TGCGCCAGCAGCTTCGTCCAGGGCACAGATACGCAGTATTTT
CASSFVQGTDTQYF
>TRBV9|TRBJ2-3|-|-
TGTGCCAGCAGCGGCCTTATCACAGATACGCAGTATTTT
CASSGLITDTQYF
>TRBV5-6|TRBJ1-6|-|-
TGTGCCAGCAGCCAAACGTGGGGGGGATCACCCCTCCACTTT
CASSQTWGGSPLHF
>TRBV5-6|TRBJ2-3|-|-
TGTGCCAGCAGCCTGAGCGGGCGCACAGATACGCAGTATTTT
CASSLSGRTDTQYF
>TRBV7-8|TRBJ2-3|-|TRBD2
TGTGCCAGCAGCCCCGCGGGGGGCGGGAGATCCGGAGATACGCAGTATTTT
CASSPAGGGRSGDTQYF
>TRBV28|TRBJ2-7|-|TRBD2
TGTGCCAGCAGTGTCGGGCTAGCGGGACCCTCGAGCTCCTACGAGCAGTACTTC
CASSVGLAGPSSSYEQYF
>TRBV5-1|TRBJ2-1|-|TRBD2
TGCGCCAGCAGCCCAGCTAGCGGGACCTCCTACAATGAGCAGTTCTTC
CASSPASGTSYNEQFF
>TRBV11-2|TRBJ2-2|-|-
TGTGCCAGCAGCTTAGTCTGGGGTGGCACCGGGGAGCTGTTTTTT
CASSLVWGGTGELFF
>TRBV5-1|TRBJ2-7|-|TRBD1
TGCGCCAGCAGCCCCCCTCGAGGACAGGGAGGCGAGCAGTACTTC
CASSPPRGQGGEQYF
>TRBV6-5|TRBJ2-3|-|TRBD1
TGTGCCAGCAGTTACACCACAGGGGGCACAGATACGCAGTATTTT
CASSYTTGGTDTQYF
>TRBV28|TRBJ2-1|-|-
TGTGCCAGCAGTTTACTTGAGCAGTTCTTC
CASSLLEQFF
>TRBV28|TRBJ1-1|-|-
TGTGCCAGCAGTAGCGGGGGCGAAGGGAACACTGAAGCTTTCTTT
CASSSGGEGNTEAFF
>TRBV2|TRBJ1-1|few|-
TGTGCCAGCAGCCGGACCCATGGGAATAGGGTTGAAGCTTTCTTT
CASSRTHGNRVEAFF
>TRBV6-1|TRBJ2-3|-|-
TGTGCCAGCAGTGAAGTAGGAGGGGATACGCAGTATTTT
CASSEVGGDTQYF
>TRBV19|TRBJ1-1|-|-
TGTGCCAGTAGTTCCCCAAGGCGTGGGGGCACCATGAACACTGAAGCTTTCTTT
CASSSPRRGGTMNTEAFF
>TRBV7-9|TRBJ1-6|-|-
TGTGCCAGCAGCTTAGCGCTTGTGACAGAACCCCTCCACTTT
CASSLALVTEPLHF
>TRBV7-2|TRBJ1-1|-|-
TGTGCCAGCAGCTTAGTGGGGGGTAGGTACACTGAAGCTTTCTTT
CASSLVGGRYTEAFF
>TRBV2|TRBJ2-7|-|-
TGTGCCAGCAGCGGAACCGGGACACCGTACGAGCAGTACTTC
CASSGTGTPYEQYF
>TRBV7-2|TRBJ2-7|-|-
TGTGCCAGCAGCTTAGGGGTAGCGTCTACCTACGAGCAGTACTTC
CASSLGVASTYEQYF
>TRBV7-7|TRBJ2-7|-|-
TGTGCCAGCAGCCGAGCAGGGCGAACCTACGAGCAGTACTTC
CASSRAGRTYEQYF
>TRBV18|TRBJ2-1|-|TRBD1
TGTGCCAGCTCACGGGACAGCGCTAAATTTGGCAATGAGCAGTTCTTC
CASSRDSAKFGNEQFF
>TRBV27|TRBJ2-7|once|-
TGTGCCAGCAGTTTTTATATCTCCTACGAGCAGTACTTC
CASSFYISYEQYF